This paragraph reports one TCR beta chain. The antigen it recognizes is unknown. Per-nucleotide qualities are absent, and no much larger clonotype sits a single base away. These data come from a study of control samples from healthy donors and cancer patients (dated by TCRdb to 2019 to 2021). The germline ends are 16 bases apart after V is trimmed by 3 bases and J by 3 bases. The CDR3, from cysteine to phenylalanine, totals 15 residues. Only the CDR3 region is kept as DNA, spanning 45 bases read in frame from base 1. From the germline V gene (reference sequence), CDR1 is SGHNT and CDR2 is YYREEE. Preparation of the library involved the immunoSEQ multiplex PCR assay. Entries here come from immuneACCESS through TCRdb and include only in-frame sequences with V and J called. Some clones fail to appear in such tables; in the studies checked, an unresolved V gene covers under half of the shortfall, and the cause of the remainder is unknown. Within this sample are just under 80,000 clones, with around nine tenths of them counted one time only. In total, the top ten clones hold 1.9% of the sample.

The sequenced sample was PBMCs. The rearranged chain carries TRBV5-4 and TRBJ2-7; matching of 6 bases hints at TRBD2 as the D gene. The receptor comes from a woman in her fifties or sixties with head and neck cancer. The DNA sequence follows: TGTGCCAGCAGCTCGACCGGGAGAGCAGACTACGAGCAGTACTTC. It codes for CASSSTGRADYEQYF.